This T cell receptor beta chain was found in a study of long-term antiretroviral therapy in people with HIV. Trimming cost V 3 bases and J 1 base; bases outside gene matches: 13. Germline values: CDR1 KGHSH, CDR2 LQKENI. The CDR3 contains 18 residues. This clone has only one observation. immunoSEQ v3.0 was run at survey level. Assay used: immunoSEQ multiplex PCR; TCRdb lists only in-frame clones, some missing. This table has about 11,000 clones, about four fifths appearing once. The clonotype comes from a man in his forties or fifties with HIV. J is TRBJ2-3 and V is TRBV18; TRBD1 matches 7 bases. Material: unsorted PBMCs, obtained 1.8 years after starting antiretroviral therapy. The CDR3 region has the DNA TGTGCCAGCTCACCGGGGACAGCTAGAGTTGTCGGCACAGATACGCAGTATTTT. It is translated as CASSPGTARVVGTDTQYF.